One sample yielded the 27 T cell receptor beta chains listed below, sequenced in a study of CD8+ T cells in alopecia areata. The sample's treatment: oral pan-JAK inhibitor, 5-10 mg twice daily. cDNA serving as the sequencing template came from extracted, reverse transcribed RNA. Clones were read by immunoSEQ multiplex PCR, and TCRdb kept only the in-frame ones, dropping some. Seen here are around 100,000 clones, roughly 55% observed once, and the top ten hold 10% to 15%. The material was CD8+ T cells sorted from blood, obtained at week 24, from a patient treated with tofacitinib. The receptors derive from a human donor with alopecia areata.

V and J are TRBV29-1 and TRBJ1-4, with 9 bases that match TRBD1. CDR1 and CDR2 (germline): SQVTM, ANQGSEA. The CDR3 covers 14 residues. Unmatched junction bases numbered 10, after V lost 7 bases and J lost 7 bases. CDR3 sequence: CSAVRTGEGEKLFF. The CDR3 bases are TGCAGCGCCGTCCGGACAGGGGAAGGTGAAAAACTGTTTTTT.

The J gene is TRBJ1-1, the V gene TRBV9, with D maybe TRBD1 (5 bases). This CDR3 contains 14 residues. In germline, CDR1 is SGDLS, CDR2 YYNGEE. Trimming pared 4 bases from V and 3 bases from J, leaving 13 bases between. CDR3: CASSSGTKDTEAFF. The CDR3 bases are TGTGCCAGCAGCTCCGGGACCAAAGACACTGAAGCTTTCTTT.

The V call is TRBV2, the J call TRBJ2-6, with D tentatively TRBD1 or TRBD2 (5 bases each). The CDR3 covers 16 residues. Germline V CDR1 and CDR2: SNHLY, FYNNEI. Trimming removed 6 bases from V and 3 bases from J, with 15 bases in between. DNA for the CDR3: TGTGCCAGCAGCCGAAGCTGGGGGTTTGGGGCCAACGTCCTGACTTTC. It specifies CASSRSWGFGANVLTF.

V gene TRBV11-2 combines with J gene TRBJ2-5; D possibly matches TRBD1 or TRBD2 (5 bases each). The germline V and J ends were trimmed by 4 bases and 10 bases, with 22 bases remaining between them. The germline gives CDR1 SGHAT, CDR2 FQNNGV. This CDR3 comprises 15 residues. CDR3 residues: CASSSPTRGAPNQYF. The CDR3 DNA reads as TGTGCCAGCAGCTCACCCACTAGAGGGGCTCCTAACCAGTACTTC.

This clone was observed a handful of times. The chain uses TRBV10-3 and TRBJ2-7; a weak D match, TRBD1 (6 bases). Per germline, CDR1 ENHRY and CDR2 SYGVKD. There are 13 residues in the CDR3. V lost 3 bases and J lost 5, with 11 bases in between. CDR3: CAISDRGDDEQYF. CDR3 coding DNA: TGTGCCATCAGTGACAGGGGAGATGACGAGCAGTACTTC.

The rearrangement joins TRBV6-1 to TRBJ2-3, with TRBD1 matching over 12 bases. The germline V gene encodes CDR1 MNHNS and CDR2 SASEGT. The CDR3 runs 15 residues. V shed 3 bases, J shed 4 bases, and the junction held 2 bases outside the gene matches. Here the CDR3 reads CASSDGTGGADTQYF. The CDR3 DNA reads as TGTGCCAGCAGTGACGGGACAGGGGGCGCAGATACGCAGTATTTT.

This chain uses TRBV19 with TRBJ1-1; 8 bases map to TRBD1. J lost 2 bases, V lost 5 bases, and 7 bases had no gene match. Germline values: CDR1 LNHDA, CDR2 SQIVND (reference sequence). The CDR3 contains 15 residues. The CDR3 sequence: CASSPWTGPNTEAFF. The CDR3 region has the DNA TGTGCCAGTAGTCCGTGGACAGGGCCTAACACTGAAGCTTTCTTT.

The chain is built from TRBV29-1 and TRBJ2-7, with 7 bases aligning to TRBD1. The germline V gene has CDR1 SQVTM and CDR2 ANQGSEA. The CDR3 loop spans 14 amino acids. The ends lost 7 bases at V and 5 bases at J; junction bases unmatched: 14. The DNA of the CDR3 is TGCAGCGCATCTACCGGGACAGATGAGGACGAGCAGTACTTC. Translating it yields CSASTGTDEDEQYF.

The chain carries TRBV19 and TRBJ1-5; tentatively, D is TRBD1 (5 bases). The CDR3 spans 14 residues. V lost 8 bases, J lost 3 bases, and 14 bases lay in between. The V gene's germline CDR1 is LNHDA and CDR2 SQIVND (reference sequence). The CDR3 sequence: CASSGTDYNQPQHF. The CDR3 DNA is TGTGCCAGTTCCGGGACTGACTACAATCAGCCCCAGCATTTT. Complete variable domain (other parts from reference TRBV19 and TRBJ1-5): DGGITQSPKYLFRKEGQNVTLSCEQNLNHDAMYWYRQDPGQGLRLIYYSQIVNDFQKGDIAEGYSVSREKKESFPLTVTSAQKNPTAFYLCASSGTDYNQPQHFGDGTRLSIL.

This clone was counted a single time. The chain couples TRBV7-9 to TRBJ1-1; 9 bases map to TRBD1. The germline V gene has CDR1 SEHNR and CDR2 FQNEAQ (reference sequence). CDR3 length: 13 residues. J lost 4 bases, V lost 5 bases, and 2 bases had no gene match. The CDR3 reads CASSQTGGTEAFF. DNA for the CDR3: TGTGCCAGCAGCCAGACAGGGGGCACTGAAGCTTTCTTT.

This clone was seen a handful of times. The rearrangement links TRBV27 to TRBJ1-1; no clear D gene. The germline V and J ends were trimmed by 2 bases and 1 base, with 11 bases remaining between them. Germline V gives CDR1 MNHEY, CDR2 SMNVEV (reference sequence). This CDR3 contains 15 residues. Here the CDR3 reads CASSLKGPRNTEAFF. As DNA, the CDR3 is TGTGCCAGCAGTTTAAAGGGCCCCCGGAACACTGAAGCTTTCTTT.

This clone showed up just once. This chain uses TRBV29-1 with TRBJ2-3; 12 positions agree with TRBD2. From germline, CDR1 is SQVTM and CDR2 ANQGSEA. The CDR3 contains 16 residues. Trimming at V came to 4 bases and at J to 4 bases, leaving 9 bases not matched to a gene. CDR3: CSVVPLAGGPPDTQYF. The CDR3 DNA is TGCAGCGTTGTCCCTCTAGCGGGGGGGCCCCCAGATACGCAGTATTTT.

This chain connects TRBV7-8 to TRBJ1-5; D call uncertain. The length of the CDR3 is 12 residues. V was cut by 7 bases and J by 9 bases, with 13 bases left in between. The germline CDR1 and CDR2 sequences are SGHVS and FQNEAQ. The CDR3 nucleotides read TGTGCCAGCACCAATCTGGGAACGCCCCAGCATTTT. Amino acids: CASTNLGTPQHF.

The V and J genes are TRBV13 and TRBJ2-1; tentative D call: TRBD2 (7 bases). Germline CDR1 and CDR2: PRHDT and FYEKMQ (reference sequence). This CDR3 has 14 amino acids. Trimming removed 5 bases at V and 8 bases at J, with 16 bases between. The CDR3 DNA sequence: TGTGCCAGCAGCCCCCTGGGGGGGCCCGATGAGCAGTTCTTC. Translating it yields CASSPLGGPDEQFF.

The chain recombines TRBV6-5 with TRBJ2-7; 8 bases agree with TRBD1. With V trimmed by 0 bases and J by 5 bases, 3 bases remained unmatched. Per the germline V gene, CDR1 is MNHEY and CDR2 is SVGAGI. CDR3 length equals 14 residues. This chain's CDR3 is CASSYSGTGNEQYF. The CDR3 coding sequence is TGTGCCAGCAGTTACTCGGGGACAGGCAACGAGCAGTACTTC.

The rearrangement uses TRBV4-3 and TRBJ2-2; no reliable D call. The V and J ends lost 0 bases and 8 bases respectively, with 10 bases between them. This CDR3 has 14 residues. In germline, CDR1 is LGHNA, CDR2 YSLEER. CDR3 DNA sequence: TGCGCCAGCAGCCAAGATGAGGTCGGGGGGGAGCTGTTTTTT. It translates to CASSQDEVGGELFF.

J is TRBJ1-5 and V is TRBV27, with D unclear. Germline V gene lookup returns CDR1 MNHEY and CDR2 SMNVEV (reference sequence). V lost 5 bases and J lost 0, with 17 bases in between. This CDR3 spans 17 amino acids. CDR3 coding DNA: TGTGCCAGCAGTAGCCGCGGGGTGCTTTATAGCAATCAGCCCCAGCATTTT. Residues: CASSSRGVLYSNQPQHF.

The rearrangement links TRBV27 to TRBJ2-1; D is possibly TRBD1 (6 bases). The CDR3 totals 12 residues. Germline V gives CDR1 MNHEY, CDR2 SMNVEV (reference sequence). V shed 5 bases and J shed 8 bases, with 10 bases lying between them. CDR3 sequence (DNA): TGTGCCAGCAGTCCCGAGGGGGATGAGCAGTTCTTC. It translates to CASSPEGDEQFF.

To note about this clone: The missing conserved phenylalanine or tryptophan at the end of this CDR3 makes a read error likely. This chain connects TRBV4-3 to TRBJ1-2; perhaps TRBD1 as D (5 bases). The V gene lost 4 bases and the J gene lost 2 bases, with 14 bases spanning the gap. CDR3 length: 15 amino acids. Germline-derived CDR1 and CDR2 are LGHNA and YSLEER. The CDR3 DNA sequence: TGCGCCAGCAGCCCATTTCCGCAGGGAAACTATGGCTACACCTCC. Protein: CASSPFPQGNYGYTS.

The chain links TRBV4-1 to TRBJ2-1, with D uncertain. Per germline, CDR1 MGHRA and CDR2 YSYEKL. The germline V and J ends were trimmed by 0 bases and 0 bases, with 9 bases remaining between them. The CDR3 has 16 residues. CDR3 protein: CASSQEGRNSYNEQFF. CDR3 DNA: TGCGCCAGCAGCCAAGAAGGCAGAAACTCCTACAATGAGCAGTTCTTC.

This clone has only a few counts. The J gene is TRBJ1-1, the V gene TRBV29-1, with D unclear. The CDR3 covers 13 residues. Looked up from germline, CDR1 is SQVTM and CDR2 is ANQGSEA. The V end was cut by 0 bases, the J end by 1 base, with 6 bases between. Here the CDR3 DNA reads TGCAGCGTTGAAGATATACAGAACACTGAAGCTTTCTTT. Amino acid sequence: CSVEDIQNTEAFF.

The chain couples TRBV25-1 to TRBJ1-5, with unresolved D. With 1 base removed from V and 4 bases from J, the gap between germline ends came to 17 bases. Germline lookup yields CDR1 MGHDK and CDR2 SYGVNS. This CDR3 has 17 amino acids. The CDR3 nucleotides read TGTGCCAGCAGTGAATGCCGGGAGGACGGCCCGAATCAGCCCCAGCATTTT. It specifies CASSECREDGPNQPQHF.

The genes are TRBV6-5 and TRBJ2-1, with TRBD2 as a possible D gene (6 bases). Trimming left V 6 bases short and J 0 bases short, with 12 bases between. Germline CDR1 reads MNHEY; CDR2 reads SVGAGI. There are 15 residues in the CDR3. The CDR3 bases are TGTGCCAGCAGAGTAGCGGAGAGCTCCTACAATGAGCAGTTCTTC. The encoded protein is CASRVAESSYNEQFF.

This clone was seen a few times. The rearrangement links TRBV4-1 to TRBJ2-7; 7 bases fit TRBD1. In germline, CDR1 is MGHRA, CDR2 YSYEKL. Trimming removed 2 bases from V and 6 bases from J; junction bases left unmatched: 7. The CDR3 spans 14 residues. The CDR3 DNA sequence: TGCGCCAGCAGCCAACGACAGGGACGGATCGAGCAGTACTTC. This sequence encodes CASSQRQGRIEQYF.

The rearrangement uses TRBV30 and TRBJ1-5; 8 positions agree with TRBD1. The CDR3 runs to 15 residues. Germline CDR1 is GTSNPN and CDR2 is SVGIG (reference sequence). Trimming cost V 2 bases and J 4 bases; bases outside gene matches: 7. CDR3 region: CAWSYRDRRNQPQHF. The DNA of the CDR3 is TGTGCCTGGAGTTACCGGGACAGGCGTAATCAGCCCCAGCATTTT.

This clone was detected a few times. The rearrangement links TRBV4-1 to TRBJ1-5; D not resolved. This CDR3 region has 14 residues. Germline V lookup: CDR1 MGHRA, CDR2 YSYEKL. The V end was cut by 0 bases, the J end by 6 bases, with 9 bases between. CDR3 sequence reads: CASSQEAMGQPQHF. CDR3 coding DNA: TGCGCCAGCAGCCAAGAGGCCATGGGTCAGCCCCAGCATTTT.

This clone came up a few times. CDR3 in DNA: TGTGCCAGCAGCCCGAAAGCGGGGGGACCTAGCACAGATACGCAGTATTTT. Translating gives CASSPKAGGPSTDTQYF. The chain combines TRBV7-8 with TRBJ2-3; 9 bases match TRBD2. Germline values: CDR1 SGHVS, CDR2 FQNEAQ. The CDR3 is 17 residues long. The V gene end was trimmed by 5 bases and the J gene end by 0 bases; junction bases not matched to a gene: 9.